Listed here are 4 T cell receptor beta chains from one sample, sequenced in a study of blood T cells in healthy people across ages. Primers used in a second PCR of roughly 6 to 12 cycles were a sample-barcoded 5' primer and a J-beta primer mix. TCRdb recomputed calls from the 5' RACE reads with MiXCR, one row per CDR3 protein. The sample has some 750,000 distinct CDR3 sequences, 22% seen once. Sequences were obtained from blood. These receptor sequences come from a man in his 70s in good health.

The chain uses TRBV18 and TRBJ2-3; D unresolved. V was clipped by 4 bases and J by 5 bases, with 10 bases between them. Germline values: CDR1 KGHSH, CDR2 LQKENI. CDR3 length: 13 amino acids. CDR3: CASSQDPKDTQYF. DNA for the CDR3: TGTGCCAGCTCACAAGACCCTAAAGATACGCAGTATTTT.

This clonotype was detected only a few times. One end of the junction is discordant with germline, which a read error may explain. The rearrangement uses TRBV20-1 and TRBJ2-1, with TRBD2 identical over 7 bases. Germline values: CDR1 DFQATT, CDR2 SNEGSKA (reference sequence). The CDR3 is 19 residues long. CDR3 protein: CSARATGLAAMSSCNEQFF. The CDR3 coding sequence is TGCAGTGCTAGAGCCACGGGGCTAGCGGCCATGAGCTCCTGCAATGAGCAGTTCTTC.

This clonotype came up many times. This chain joins TRBV12-3 or TRBV12-4 and TRBJ1-3; D is perhaps TRBD1 (6 bases). Between the trimmed V and J ends, which lost 6 bases and 4 bases, there was a span of 16 bases. The CDR3 totals 15 residues. DNA for the CDR3: TGTGCCAGCAGCCTTCTCATGGGGGCCGGAAACACCATATATTTT. Translated, it gives CASSLLMGAGNTIYF.

This clonotype was recorded a few times. The J gene is TRBJ2-4, the V gene TRBV12-3 or TRBV12-4, with 7 bases that match TRBD1. The ends lost 2 bases at V and 7 bases at J; junction bases unmatched: 5. The CDR3 covers 14 residues. The DNA of the CDR3 is TGTGCCAGCAGTTTACTGGACAGGACGAACATTCAGTACTTC. Amino acids: CASSLLDRTNIQYF.